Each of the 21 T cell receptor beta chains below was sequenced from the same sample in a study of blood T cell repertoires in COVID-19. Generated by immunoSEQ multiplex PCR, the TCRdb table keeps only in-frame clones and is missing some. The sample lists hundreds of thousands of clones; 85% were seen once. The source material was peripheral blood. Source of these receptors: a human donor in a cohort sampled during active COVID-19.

CDR3 protein: CASSPPNRGGRDEQFF. CDR3 coding DNA: TGTGCCAGCTCACCACCGAATCGGGGGGGAAGGGATGAGCAGTTCTTC. The rearrangement links TRBV18 to TRBJ2-1; the match to TRBD2 covers 8 bases. J lost 8 bases, V lost 0 bases, and 9 bases had no gene match. The CDR3 runs 16 residues. CDR1 and CDR2 (germline): KGHSH, LQKENI.

The CDR3 nucleotides are TGTGCCAGCAGGAGGGTTGTTGGGTTTGAGGGTGAGCAGTTCTTC. Its translation: CASRRVVGFEGEQFF. This chain connects TRBV6-5 to TRBJ2-1, with D perhaps matching TRBD2 (5 bases). V was shortened by 6 bases and J by 9 bases, with 21 bases between the two germline ends. Germline V gene lookup returns CDR1 MNHEY and CDR2 SVGAGI. CDR3 size: 15 residues.

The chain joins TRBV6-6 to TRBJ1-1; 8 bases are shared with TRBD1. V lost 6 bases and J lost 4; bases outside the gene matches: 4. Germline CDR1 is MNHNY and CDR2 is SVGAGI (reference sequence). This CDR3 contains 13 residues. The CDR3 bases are TGTGCCAGCAGCCGACAGGGGTTCACTGAAGCTTTCTTT. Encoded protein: CASSRQGFTEAFF.

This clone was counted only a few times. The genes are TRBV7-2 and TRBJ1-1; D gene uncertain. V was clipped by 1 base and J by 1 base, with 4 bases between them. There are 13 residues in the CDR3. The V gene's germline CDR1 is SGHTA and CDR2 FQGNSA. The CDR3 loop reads CASSLGQNTEAFF. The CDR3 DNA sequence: TGTGCCAGCAGCTTAGGGCAGAACACTGAAGCTTTCTTT.

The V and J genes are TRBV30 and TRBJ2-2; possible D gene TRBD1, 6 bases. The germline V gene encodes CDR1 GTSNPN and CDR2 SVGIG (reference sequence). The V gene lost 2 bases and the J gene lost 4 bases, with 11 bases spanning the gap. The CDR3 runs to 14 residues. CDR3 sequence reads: CAWSIGGVTGELFF. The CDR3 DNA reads TGTGCCTGGAGTATAGGGGGAGTCACCGGGGAGCTGTTTTTT. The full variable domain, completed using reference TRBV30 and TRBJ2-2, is SQTIHQWPATLVQPVGSPLSLECTVEGTSNPNLYWYRQAAGRGLQLLFYSVGIGQISSEVPQNLSASRPQDRQFILSSKKLLLSDSGFYLCAWSIGGVTGELFFGEGSRLTVL.

The CDR3, as DNA: TGTGCCAGCAGTTATGGATATAACTATAACAAGCAGTACTTC. Protein: CASSYGYNYNKQYF. The chain joins TRBV6-5 to TRBJ2-7, with D unresolved. V lost 3 bases to trimming and J lost 8 bases, with 17 bases between them. Per germline, CDR1 MNHEY and CDR2 SVGAGI. The CDR3 spans 14 residues.

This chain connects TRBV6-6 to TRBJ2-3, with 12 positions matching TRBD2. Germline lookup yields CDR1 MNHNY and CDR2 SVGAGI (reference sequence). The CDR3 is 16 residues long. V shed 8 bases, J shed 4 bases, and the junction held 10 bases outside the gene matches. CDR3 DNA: TGTGCCAGCGCCTCTAGCGGGAGGGTCGGCCCAGATACGCAGTATTTT. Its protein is CASASSGRVGPDTQYF.

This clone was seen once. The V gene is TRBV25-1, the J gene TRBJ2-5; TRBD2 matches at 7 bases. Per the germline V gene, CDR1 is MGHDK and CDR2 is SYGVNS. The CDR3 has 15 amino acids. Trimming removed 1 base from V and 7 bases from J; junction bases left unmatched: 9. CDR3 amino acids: CASSEWSGGGRTQYF. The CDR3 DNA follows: TGTGCCAGCAGTGAATGGTCGGGAGGTGGTAGGACCCAGTACTTC.

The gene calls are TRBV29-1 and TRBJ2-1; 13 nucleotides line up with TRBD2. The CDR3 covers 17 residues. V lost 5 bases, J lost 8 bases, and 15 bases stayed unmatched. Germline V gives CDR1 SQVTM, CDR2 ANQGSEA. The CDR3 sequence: CSVRKGLAGTITDEQFF. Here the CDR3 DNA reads TGCAGCGTTCGTAAGGGACTAGCGGGAACGATCACCGATGAGCAGTTCTTC.

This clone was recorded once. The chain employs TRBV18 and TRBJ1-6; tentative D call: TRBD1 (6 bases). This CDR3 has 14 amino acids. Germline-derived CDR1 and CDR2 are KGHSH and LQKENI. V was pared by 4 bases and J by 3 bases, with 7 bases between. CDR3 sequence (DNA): TGTGCCAGCTCACTACAGGGCTATAATTCACCCCTCCACTTT. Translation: CASSLQGYNSPLHF. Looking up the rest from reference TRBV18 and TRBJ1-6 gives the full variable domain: NAGVMQNPRHLVRRRGQEARLRCSPMKGHSHVYWYRQLPEEGLKFMVYLQKENIIDESGMPKERFSAEFPKEGPSILRIQQVVRGDSAAYFCASSLQGYNSPLHFGNGTRLTVT.

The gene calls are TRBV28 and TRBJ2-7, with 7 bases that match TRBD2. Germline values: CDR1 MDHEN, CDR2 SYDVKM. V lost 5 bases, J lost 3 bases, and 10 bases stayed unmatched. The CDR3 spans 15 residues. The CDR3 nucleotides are TGTGCCAGCAGTCCCCCGGGCGGGGGAGGCTACGAGCAGTACTTC. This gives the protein CASSPPGGGGYEQYF. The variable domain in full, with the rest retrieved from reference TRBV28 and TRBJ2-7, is DVKVTQSSRYLVKRTGEKVFLECVQDMDHENMFWYRQDPGLGLRLIYFSYDVKMKEKGDIPEGYSVSREKKERFSLILESASTNQTSMYLCASSPPGGGGYEQYFGPGTRLTVT.

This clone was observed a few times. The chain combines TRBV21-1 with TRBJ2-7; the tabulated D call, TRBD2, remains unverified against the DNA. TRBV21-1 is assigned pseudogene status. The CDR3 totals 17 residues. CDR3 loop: CASSKDKDSQGRYEQYF. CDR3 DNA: TGTGCCAGCAGCAAAGATAAGGACTCCCAAGGGCGGTACGAGCAGTACTTC.

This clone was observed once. DNA of the CDR3: TGCGCCAGCAGCTTGGGGCCCTCGAATGAGCAGTTCTTC. It specifies CASSLGPSNEQFF. This sequence joins TRBV5-1 and TRBJ2-1; the D is unclear. This CDR3 contains 13 residues. V lost 0 bases and J lost 7, with 8 bases in between. Per germline, CDR1 SGHRS and CDR2 YFSETQ.

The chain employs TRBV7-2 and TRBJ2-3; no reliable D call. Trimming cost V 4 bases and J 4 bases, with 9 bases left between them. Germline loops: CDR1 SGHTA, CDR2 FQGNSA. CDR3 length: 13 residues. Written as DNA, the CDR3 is TGTGCCAGCAGCTCCCTGGTAGCAGATACGCAGTATTTT. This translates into CASSSLVADTQYF.

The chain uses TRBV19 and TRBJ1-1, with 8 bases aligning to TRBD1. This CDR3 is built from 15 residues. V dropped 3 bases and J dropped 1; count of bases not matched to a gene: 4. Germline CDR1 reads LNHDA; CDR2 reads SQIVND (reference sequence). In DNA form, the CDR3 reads TGTGCCAGTAGTATCCTCGGGACAGGGAACACTGAAGCTTTCTTT. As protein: CASSILGTGNTEAFF.

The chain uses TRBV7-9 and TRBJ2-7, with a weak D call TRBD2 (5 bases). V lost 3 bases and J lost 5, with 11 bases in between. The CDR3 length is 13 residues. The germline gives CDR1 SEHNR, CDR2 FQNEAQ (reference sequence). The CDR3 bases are TGTGCCAGCAGCTTTCGAGGGTTTGACGAGCAGTACTTC. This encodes CASSFRGFDEQYF. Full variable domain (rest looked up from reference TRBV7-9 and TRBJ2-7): DTGVSQNPRHKITKRGQNVTFRCDPISEHNRLYWYRQTLGQGPEFLTYFQNEAQLEKSRLLSDRFSAERPKGSFSTLEIQRTEQGDSAMYLCASSFRGFDEQYFGPGTRLTVT.

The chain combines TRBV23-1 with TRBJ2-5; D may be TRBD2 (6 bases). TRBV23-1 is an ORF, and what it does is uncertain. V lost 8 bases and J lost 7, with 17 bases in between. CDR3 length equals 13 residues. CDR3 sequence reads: CASVGTGLRTQYF. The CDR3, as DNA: TGCGCCAGCGTTGGGACTGGCTTGCGGACCCAGTACTTC.

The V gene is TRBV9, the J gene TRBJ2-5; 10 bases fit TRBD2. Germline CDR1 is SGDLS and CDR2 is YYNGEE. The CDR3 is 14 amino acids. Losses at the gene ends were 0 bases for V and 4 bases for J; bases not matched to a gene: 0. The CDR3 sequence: CASSVGLAGETQYF. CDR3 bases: TGTGCCAGCAGCGTAGGACTAGCGGGAGAGACCCAGTACTTC.

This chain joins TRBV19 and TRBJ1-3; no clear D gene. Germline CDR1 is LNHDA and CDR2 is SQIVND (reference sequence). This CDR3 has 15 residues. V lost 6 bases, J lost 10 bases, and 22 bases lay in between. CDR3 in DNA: TGTGCCAGTAGCACTCCCCTCCTAGGAGAGAGGACCATATATTTT. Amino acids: CASSTPLLGERTIYF.

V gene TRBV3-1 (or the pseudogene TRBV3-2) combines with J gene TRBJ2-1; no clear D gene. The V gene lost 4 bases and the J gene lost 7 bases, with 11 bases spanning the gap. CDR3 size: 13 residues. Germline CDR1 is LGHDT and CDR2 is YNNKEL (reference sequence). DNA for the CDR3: TGTGCCAGCAGCCTAGTAATCGGTAATGAGCAGTTCTTC. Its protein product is CASSLVIGNEQFF.

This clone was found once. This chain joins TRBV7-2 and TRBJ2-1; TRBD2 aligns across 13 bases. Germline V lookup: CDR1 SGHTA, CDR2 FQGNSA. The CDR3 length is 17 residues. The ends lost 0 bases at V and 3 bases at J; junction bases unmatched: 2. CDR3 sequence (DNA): TGTGCCAGCAGCTTAGCCCGACTAGCGGGAGGCTACAATGAGCAGTTCTTC. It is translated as CASSLARLAGGYNEQFF.